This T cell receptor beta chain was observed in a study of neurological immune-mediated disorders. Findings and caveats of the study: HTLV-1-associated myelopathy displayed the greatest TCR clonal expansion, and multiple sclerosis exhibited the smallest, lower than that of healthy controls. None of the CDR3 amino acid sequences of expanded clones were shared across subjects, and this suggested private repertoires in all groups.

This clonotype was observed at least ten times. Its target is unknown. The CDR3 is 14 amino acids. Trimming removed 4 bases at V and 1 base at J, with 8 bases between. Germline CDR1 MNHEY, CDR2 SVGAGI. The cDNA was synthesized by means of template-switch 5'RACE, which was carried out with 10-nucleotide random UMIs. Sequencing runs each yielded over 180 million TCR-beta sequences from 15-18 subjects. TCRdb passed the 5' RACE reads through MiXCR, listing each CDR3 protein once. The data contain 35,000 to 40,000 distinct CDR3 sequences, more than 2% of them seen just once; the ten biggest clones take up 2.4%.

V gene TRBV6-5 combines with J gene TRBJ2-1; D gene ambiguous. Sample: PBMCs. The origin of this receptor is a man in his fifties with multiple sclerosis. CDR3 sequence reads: CASSSELSYNEQFF. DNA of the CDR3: TGTGCCAGCAGTTCGGAGTTGTCCTACAATGAGCAGTTCTTC.